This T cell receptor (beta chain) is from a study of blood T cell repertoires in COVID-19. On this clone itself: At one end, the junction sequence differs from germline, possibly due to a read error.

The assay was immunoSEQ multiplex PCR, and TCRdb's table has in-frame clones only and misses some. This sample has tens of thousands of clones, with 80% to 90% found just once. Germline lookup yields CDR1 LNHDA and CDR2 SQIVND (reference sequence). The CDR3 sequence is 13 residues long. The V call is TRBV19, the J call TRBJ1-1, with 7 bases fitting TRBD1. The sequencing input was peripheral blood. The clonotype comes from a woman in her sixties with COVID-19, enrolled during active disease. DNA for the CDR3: TGTGCCAGCAGTAAGACCAGGGGGACTGAAGCTTTCTTT. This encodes CASSKTRGTEAFF.